This T cell receptor beta chain was captured by sequencing in a study of blood T cell repertoires in COVID-19. This clone occurred a few times. Germline V CDR1 and CDR2: MNHEY, SVGEGT. The CDR3 is made up of 14 amino acids. V was cut by 1 base and J by 2 bases, with 8 bases left in between. Measured with immunoSEQ multiplex PCR; TCRdb has only the in-frame clones, and not every one. Of 55,000 to 65,000 clones in the sample, 79% were seen once. Specimen: peripheral blood. The chain is built from TRBV6-2 or TRBV6-3 and TRBJ1-1; no clear D. This TCR was sampled from a man aged 55 to 70 with acute or convalescent COVID-19. The CDR3 here is CASSYWQINTEAFF. CDR3 sequence (DNA): TGTGCCAGCAGTTACTGGCAGATTAACACTGAAGCTTTCTTT.